The rows below give T cell receptor beta chains drawn from one sample of a study of blood T cell repertoires in COVID-19. Sequenced by immunoSEQ multiplex PCR; TCRdb stores in-frame clones only, minus some. Here the sample spans under 250,000 clones, around four fifths being singletons. The sample was peripheral blood. All receptors come from a woman in her 70s with active or convalescent COVID-19. CDR3s include the opening cysteine and the closing phenylalanine or tryptophan. A D gene is named only where the DNA matches it firmly. Expanded clones are given a class, and other clones once, few, many or no size at all.

D gene	clone size	J gene	V gene	CDR3 protein	CDR3 DNA
TRBD1	.	TRBJ2-3	TRBV19	CASSTGGGTDTQYF	TGTGCCAGTAGTACAGGGGGCGGCACAGATACGCAGTATTTT
.	few	TRBJ1-3	TRBV5-1	CASSSDSSGNTIYF	TGCGCCAGCAGCTCGGACAGCTCTGGAAACACCATATATTTT
TRBD2	.	TRBJ2-1	TRBV18	CASSPPGLAGGNEQFF	TGTGCCAGCTCACCCCCGGGACTAGCGGGAGGAAATGAGCAGTTCTTC
TRBD1	.	TRBJ1-1	TRBV5-4	CASSSATTGFGTEAFF	TGTGCCAGCAGCTCCGCGACGACAGGGTTCGGCACTGAAGCTTTCTTT
TRBD1	.	TRBJ2-7	TRBV4-2	CASSQLTGAGENEQYF	TGTGCCAGCAGCCAACTTACAGGGGCAGGGGAGAACGAGCAGTACTTC
TRBD2	.	TRBJ2-3	TRBV11-2	CASSLDRTGLAGVGGTQYF	TGTGCCAGCAGCTTAGATAGAACGGGACTAGCGGGAGTCGGGGGTACGCAGTATTTT
.	.	TRBJ1-1	TRBV12-3/TRBV12-4	CASSRNTEAFF	TGTGCCAGCAGCCGGAACACTGAAGCTTTCTTT
TRBD1	.	TRBJ2-3	TRBV6-2/TRBV6-3	CASSYWQGAGDTQYF	TGTGCCAGCAGTTATTGGCAGGGGGCTGGAGATACGCAGTATTTT
.	.	TRBJ2-2	TRBV9	CASSVVQDLPTGELFF	TGTGCCAGCAGCGTAGTACAGGATCTCCCCACCGGGGAGCTGTTTTTT
TRBD1	.	TRBJ1-4	TRBV2	CASSSDRDEKLFF	TGTGCCAGCAGCTCGGACAGGGATGAAAAACTGTTTTTT
.	.	TRBJ2-7	TRBV7-2	CASSLVGGPSYEQYF	TGTGCCAGCAGCCTCGTCGGGGGGCCCTCTTACGAGCAGTACTTC
.	once	TRBJ1-1	TRBV6-5	CASSFHRAARNTEAFF	TGTGCCAGCAGTTTTCACAGGGCGGCCAGGAACACTGAAGCTTTCTTT
.	.	TRBJ1-2	TRBV28	CASSLGTGSYGYTF	TGTGCCAGCAGTTTGGGTACAGGGTCCTATGGCTACACCTTC
.	.	TRBJ2-5	TRBV6-5	CASTPEAGVETQYF	TGTGCCAGCACCCCTGAGGCAGGGGTGGAGACCCAGTACTTC
.	.	TRBJ1-5	TRBV6-6	CASSYMGSGQPQHF	TGTGCCAGCAGTTACATGGGGTCGGGACAGCCCCAGCATTTT
TRBD1	.	TRBJ2-1	TRBV2	CASTGGAYNEQFF	TGTGCCAGCACAGGGGGAGCCTACAATGAGCAGTTCTTC
TRBD2	.	TRBJ2-7	TRBV2	CASSLGGTGRDEQYF	TGTGCCAGCAGCCTCGGGGGGACGGGCCGCGACGAGCAGTACTTC
TRBD1	.	TRBJ2-7	TRBV6-2/TRBV6-3	CASSYGQGAISYEQYF	TGTGCCAGCAGTTATGGGCAGGGGGCGATATCCTACGAGCAGTACTTC
TRBD1	.	TRBJ1-3	TRBV2	CASRDRGVPIYF	TGTGCCAGCAGGGACAGGGGTGTACCCATATATTTT
TRBD2	.	TRBJ2-5	TRBV6-2/TRBV6-3	CASSYVASGGQETQYF	TGTGCCAGCAGTTACGTCGCTAGCGGGGGACAAGAGACCCAGTACTTC
.	once	TRBJ1-5	TRBV6-2/TRBV6-3	CASSPGGAQHF	TGTGCCAGCAGTCCCGGAGGAGCCCAGCATTTT
.	.	TRBJ2-3	TRBV5-4	CASSRLVTDTQYF	TGTGCCAGCAGCCGACTAGTGACAGATACGCAGTATTTT
.	.	TRBJ1-1	TRBV28	CASSPHPEAFF	TGTGCCAGCAGTCCCCATCCTGAAGCTTTCTTT
.	.	TRBJ1-3	TRBV10-3	CAISDGYSGNTIYF	TGTGCCATCAGTGACGGTTACTCTGGAAACACCATATATTTT
TRBD1	.	TRBJ1-1	TRBV18	CASSYRDRDAFF	TGTGCCAGCTCATACCGGGACAGAGATGCTTTCTTT
.	.	TRBJ2-5	TRBV19	CASSPSIGETQYF	TGTGCCAGTAGTCCCTCGATCGGGGAGACCCAGTACTTC
.	.	TRBJ1-5	TRBV5-6	CASSTQGVGNQPQHF	TGTGCCAGCAGTACGCAAGGGGTCGGCAATCAGCCCCAGCATTTT
.	.	TRBJ1-2	TRBV4-2	CASSHGGLLYGYTF	TGTGCCAGCAGCCATGGGGGACTACTCTATGGCTACACCTTC
TRBD1	.	TRBJ1-1	TRBV5-4	CASSPRQGINTEAFF	TGTGCCAGCAGCCCCCGACAGGGTATCAACACTGAAGCTTTCTTT
.	.	TRBJ2-2	TRBV5-6	CASSLNGRTTGELFF	TGTGCCAGCAGCTTGAACGGGAGAACTACCGGGGAGCTGTTTTTT
.	.	TRBJ1-2	TRBV5-3	CARSLVHRGLYGYTF	TGTGCCAGAAGCTTGGTGCATAGAGGCCTTTATGGCTACACCTTC
TRBD2	once	TRBJ2-5	TRBV27	CASSFVWTSGARAQETQYF	TGTGCCAGCAGTTTCGTCTGGACTAGCGGGGCAAGGGCCCAAGAGACCCAGTACTTC
.	.	TRBJ2-3	TRBV11-2	CASSLGTRDTQYF	TGTGCCAGCAGCTTGGGGACTCGAGATACGCAGTATTTT
.	once	TRBJ1-2	TRBV6-2/TRBV6-3	CASSSTHGYTF	TGTGCCAGCAGTTCCACTCATGGCTACACCTTC
TRBD2	once	TRBJ2-1	TRBV19	CASSARTSGIGNEQFF	TGTGCCAGTAGTGCACGGACTAGCGGGATCGGCAATGAGCAGTTCTTC
.	.	TRBJ2-1	TRBV5-1	CASSPTDTEQFF	TGCGCCAGCAGCCCTACAGACACAGAGCAGTTCTTC
TRBD2	few	TRBJ2-3	TRBV11-2	CASSLGAGEADTQYF	TGTGCCAGCAGCTTAGGGGCGGGAGAGGCAGATACGCAGTATTTT
.	.	TRBJ2-1	TRBV5-6	CASSLQDEQFF	TGTGCCAGCAGCTTGCAGGATGAGCAGTTCTTC
.	.	TRBJ2-5	TRBV5-1	CASSPLGGEKTQYF	TGCGCCAGCAGCCCGTTAGGGGGAGAAAAGACCCAGTACTTC
.	.	TRBJ2-5	TRBV28	CASREHQETQYF	TGTGCCAGTAGGGAGCACCAAGAGACCCAGTACTTC
.	.	TRBJ2-7	TRBV6-2/TRBV6-3	CASSYVSARVSEQYF	TGTGCCAGCAGTTACGTGTCGGCCAGGGTAAGCGAGCAGTACTTC
.	.	TRBJ2-3	TRBV5-1	CASSLDSGETDTQYF	TGCGCCAGCAGCTTGGACTCAGGGGAAACAGATACGCAGTATTTT
.	.	TRBJ2-2	TRBV12-3/TRBV12-4	CASSYSGELFF	TGTGCCAGCAGTTACTCCGGGGAGCTGTTTTTT
.	once	TRBJ2-5	TRBV20-1	CRAGGETQYF	TGCAGGGCGGGTGGAGAGACCCAGTACTTC
.	many	TRBJ1-1	TRBV6-4	CASSDSNRATEAFF	TGTGCCAGCAGTGACTCGAACAGGGCCACTGAAGCTTTCTTT
TRBD1	few	TRBJ2-7	TRBV3-1/TRBV3-2	CASSNLGQLYEQYF	TGTGCCAGCAGCAATTTGGGACAGCTTTACGAGCAGTACTTC